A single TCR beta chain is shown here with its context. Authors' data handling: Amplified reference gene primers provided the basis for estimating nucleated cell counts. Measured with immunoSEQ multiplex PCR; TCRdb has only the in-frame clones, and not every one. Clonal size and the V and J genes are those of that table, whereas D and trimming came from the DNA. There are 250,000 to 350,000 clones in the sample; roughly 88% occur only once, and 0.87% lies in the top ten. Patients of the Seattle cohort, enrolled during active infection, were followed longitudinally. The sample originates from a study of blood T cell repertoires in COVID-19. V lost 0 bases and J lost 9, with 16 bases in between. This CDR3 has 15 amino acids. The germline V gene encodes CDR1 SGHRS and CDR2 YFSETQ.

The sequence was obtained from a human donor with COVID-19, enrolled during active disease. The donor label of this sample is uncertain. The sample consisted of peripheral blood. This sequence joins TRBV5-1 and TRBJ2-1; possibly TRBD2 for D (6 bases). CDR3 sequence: CASSLEATSISEQFF. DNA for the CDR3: TGCGCCAGCAGCTTGGAAGCTACTAGCATTAGTGAGCAGTTCTTC.